This T cell receptor beta chain was sequenced in a study of siplizumab effects on memory and regulatory T cells. The CDR3 is made up of 16 amino acids. The germline CDR1 and CDR2 sequences are KGHSH and LQKENI. Trimming took 5 bases from V and 4 from J; bases not matched to a gene: 8. For this clone: Its antigen is not known.

This table comes from immunoSEQ multiplex PCR, and its TCRdb copy is limited to in-frame clones, with some not included. The repertoire holds tens of thousands of clones, roughly 80% seen once, with roughly 3.8% in the top ten. Study results and caveats: Both greater diversity than memory cells and a major contribution to the alloresponse seemed to characterize naive T cells.

The source material was memory CD4+ T cells sorted from blood. This clonotype was obtained from a human donor in good health. The chain carries TRBV18 and TRBJ1-2; 12 bases align to TRBD1. The CDR3 nucleotides are TGTGCCAGCTCAATGGGACAGGGGGCCTTTGGCTATGGCTACACCTTC. It translates to CASSMGQGAFGYGYTF.